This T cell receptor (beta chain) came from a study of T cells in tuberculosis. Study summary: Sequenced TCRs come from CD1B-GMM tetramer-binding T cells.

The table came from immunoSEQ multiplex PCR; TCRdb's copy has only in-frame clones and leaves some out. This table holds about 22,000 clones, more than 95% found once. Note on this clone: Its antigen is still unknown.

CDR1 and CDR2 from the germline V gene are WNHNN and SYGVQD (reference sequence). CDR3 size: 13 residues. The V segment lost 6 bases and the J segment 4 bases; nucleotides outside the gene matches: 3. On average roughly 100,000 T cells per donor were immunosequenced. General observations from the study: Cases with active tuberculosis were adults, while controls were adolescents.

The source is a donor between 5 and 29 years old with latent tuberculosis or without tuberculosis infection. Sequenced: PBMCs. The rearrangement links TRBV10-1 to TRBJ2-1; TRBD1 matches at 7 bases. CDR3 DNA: TGCGCCAGCAGCAGACAGGGTTACAATGAGCAGTTCTTC. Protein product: CASSRQGYNEQFF.